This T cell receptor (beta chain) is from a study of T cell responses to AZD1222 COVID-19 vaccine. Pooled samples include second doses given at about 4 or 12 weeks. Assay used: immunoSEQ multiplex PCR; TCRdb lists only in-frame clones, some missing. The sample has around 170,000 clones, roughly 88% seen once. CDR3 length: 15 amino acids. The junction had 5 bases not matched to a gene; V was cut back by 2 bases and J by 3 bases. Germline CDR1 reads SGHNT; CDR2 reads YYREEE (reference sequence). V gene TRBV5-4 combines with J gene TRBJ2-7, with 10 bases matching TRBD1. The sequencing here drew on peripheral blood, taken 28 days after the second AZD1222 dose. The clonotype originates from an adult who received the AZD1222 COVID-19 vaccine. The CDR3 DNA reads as TGTGCCAGCAGCTTAGGGGGGGACAGGGGCTACGAGCAGTACTTC. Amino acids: CASSLGGDRGYEQYF.